Listed here are 9 T cell receptor beta chains from one sample, sequenced in a study of T-cell memory formation after mild COVID-19. In TCRdb, the 5' RACE reads were re-called with MiXCR into one record per CDR3 protein. Altogether some 290,000 distinct CDR3 sequences are present, roughly 15% being singletons, with the ten largest covering over 20%. Material for sequencing was PBMCs or a T cell subset sorted from them (not recorded which). These receptors all come from a man aged 18 to 35 who had mild COVID-19 (a few samples of this study predate the infection). Cell type and time point are not known.

This clonotype was detected only a few times. V usage is TRBV24-1 and J usage is TRBJ2-2; D may match TRBD1 or TRBD2 (6 bases each). Deletions cut 4 bases from V and 4 bases from J, with 21 bases between. This CDR3 region has 18 residues. Germline CDR1 reads KGHDR; CDR2 reads SFDVKD. CDR3 nucleotides: TGTGCCACCAGTGAGAGGGGGTGGGCAGGGAGGCCCACCGGGGAGCTGTTTTTT. It encodes CATSERGWAGRPTGELFF.

V is TRBV7-3 and J is TRBJ2-7; the D is unclear. The CDR3 sequence is 13 residues long. From germline, CDR1 is SGHTA and CDR2 FQGTGA. V was cut by 5 bases and J by 5 bases, with 13 bases left in between. CDR3 sequence: CASSPMSTDEQYF. CDR3 nucleotide sequence: TGTGCCAGCAGCCCTATGTCCACTGACGAGCAGTACTTC.

J is TRBJ1-2 and V is TRBV12-3 or TRBV12-4, with 7 nucleotides matching TRBD1. The CDR3 runs to 13 residues. Trimming cost V 8 bases and J 3 bases; bases outside gene matches: 6. CDR3 protein: CASALGTDYGYTF. The CDR3 nucleotides are TGTGCCAGCGCCCTCGGGACAGACTATGGCTACACCTTC.

The chain links TRBV7-6 to TRBJ2-5, with D possibly TRBD2 on 6 matching bases. Germline CDR1 reads SGHVS; CDR2 reads FNYEAQ. The V gene lost 1 base and the J gene lost 5 bases, with 8 bases spanning the gap. CDR3 length: 13 residues. The CDR3 bases are TGTGCCAGCAGCTTAGAGGAGGGGGAGACCCAGTACTTC. As protein: CASSLEEGETQYF.

V gene TRBV9 combines with J gene TRBJ1-5; D ambiguous. The CDR3 covers 13 residues. CDR1 and CDR2 (germline): SGDLS, YYNGEE. With 0 bases removed from V and 5 bases from J, the gap between germline ends came to 6 bases. The CDR3 region has the DNA TGTGCCAGCAGCGTAGCGGCTTATCAGCCCCAGCATTTT. It translates to CASSVAAYQPQHF.

The J gene is TRBJ1-2, the V gene TRBV19; D is undetermined. Germline V gene lookup returns CDR1 LNHDA and CDR2 SQIVND (reference sequence). The CDR3 is 11 amino acids. This CDR3 reads CMVSNYYGYTF. The CDR3 DNA sequence: TGTATGGTGTCGAACTACTATGGCTACACCTTC.

The chain joins TRBV6-5 to TRBJ1-3, with D hard to call. V gave up 5 bases and J gave up 3 bases, with 11 bases separating them. The CDR3 spans 14 residues. CDR1 and CDR2 from the germline V gene are MNHEY and SVGAGI. CDR3 protein: CASSRPDGGNTIYF. In DNA form, the CDR3 reads TGTGCCAGCAGTAGACCAGACGGTGGAAACACCATATATTTT.

This clonotype was seen a few times. This chain links TRBV10-2 with TRBJ2-5; D is ambiguous. Germline V lookup: CDR1 WSHSY, CDR2 SAAADI. The germline V and J ends were trimmed by 4 bases and 4 bases, with 10 bases remaining between them. There are 13 residues in the CDR3. The DNA for the CDR3 is TGCGCCAGCAGTGCGGTCAACTCAGAGACCCAGTACTTC. Translating gives CASSAVNSETQYF.

The chain combines TRBV4-3 with TRBJ2-3; D gene uncertain. The CDR3 runs 13 residues. V lost 4 bases to trimming and J lost 6 bases, with 11 bases between them. Germline V gene lookup returns CDR1 LGHNA and CDR2 YSLEER. The CDR3 DNA reads TGCGCCAGCAGCCGAGGAACACAGGATACGCAGTATTTT. Encoded protein: CASSRGTQDTQYF.